The rows below give T cell receptor beta chains drawn from one sample of a study of blood T cell repertoires in COVID-19. Some clones are missing from TCRdb's copy, which holds only in-frame ones; the method was immunoSEQ multiplex PCR. Among approximately 260,000 clones, 70% to 90% were seen once, and the ten largest hold roughly 6.7%. The sample comprised PBMCs or T cells enriched from blood (not recorded which). Every receptor here comes from a woman aged 45 to 65 who had been exposed to COVID-19. Each CDR3 is given with its conserved first and last residue. D genes are given only for firm matches. The size entry is marked missing in some rows and otherwise reads once, few, many or a size class.

V: TRBV7-2
length: 14
J: TRBJ2-1
D: TRBD2
size: .
DNA: TGTGCCAGCAGCTCCCGGACTAGCGGGGGAGAGCAGTTCTTC
CDR3: CASSSRTSGGEQFF

V: TRBV29-1
length: 14
J: TRBJ1-1
D: TRBD1
size: .
DNA: TGCAGCTCCTCGAGCGGACAGGGGAACACTGAAGCTTTCTTT
CDR3: CSSSSGQGNTEAFF

V: TRBV11-2
length: 14
J: TRBJ1-1
D: .
size: .
DNA: TGTGCCAGCAGCTTAGTTGGGTCCCCAGCGGGGGCTTTCTTT
CDR3: CASSLVGSPAGAFF

V: TRBV5-6
length: 13
J: TRBJ1-1
D: .
size: .
DNA: TGTGCCAGCAGCCCTACCGACATGGCTGAAGCTTTCTTT
CDR3: CASSPTDMAEAFF

V: TRBV20-1
length: 17
J: TRBJ1-4
D: TRBD1
size: many
DNA: TGCAGTGCTAGTGGGCCGGGACAGACCTCAACTAATGAAAAACTGTTTTTT
CDR3: CSASGPGQTSTNEKLFF

V: TRBV29-1
length: 13
J: TRBJ1-3
D: .
size: .
DNA: TGCAGCGTCCGACAGAACTCTGGAAACACCATATATTTT
CDR3: CSVRQNSGNTIYF

V: TRBV28
length: 16
J: TRBJ1-2
D: TRBD1
size: few
DNA: TGTGCCAGCAGTTTTGAGCTGCAGGGACAGACTTATGGCTACACCTTC
CDR3: CASSFELQGQTYGYTF

V: TRBV25-1
length: 14
J: TRBJ2-1
D: .
size: .
DNA: TGTGCCAGCAGTGACCTCGCGGGACGGGATGAGCAGTTCTTC
CDR3: CASSDLAGRDEQFF

V: TRBV11-2
length: 15
J: TRBJ1-3
D: .
size: .
DNA: TGTGCCAGCAGCTCCCTCCGAGGGTACGGAAACACCATATATTTT
CDR3: CASSSLRGYGNTIYF

V: TRBV12-3/TRBV12-4
length: 12
J: TRBJ1-1
D: .
size: .
DNA: TGTGCCAGCAGTTTACGGGACACTGAAGCTTTCTTT
CDR3: CASSLRDTEAFF

V: TRBV5-4
length: 15
J: TRBJ2-7
D: TRBD1
size: .
DNA: TGTGCCAGCAGCCCACCGGGACAGACCACCTACGAGCAGTACTTC
CDR3: CASSPPGQTTYEQYF

V: TRBV19
length: 14
J: TRBJ2-7
D: .
size: .
DNA: TGTGCCAGTAGTCCCGCCCAGGGCTCCTACGAGCAGTACTTC
CDR3: CASSPAQGSYEQYF